This record concerns one TCR beta chain sequence. Its target is not known. TCRalpha and TCRbeta cDNA underwent two nested PCRs of roughly 16 and 10 cycles. TCRdb processed the 5' RACE reads again and assigns one entry to each CDR3 protein, with no DNA. The sample spans 400,000 to 500,000 distinct CDR3 sequences; the ten largest clones claim around 2.4%. The sample comes from a study of monozygotic twins with inflammatory bowel disease. Findings and limits, study-wide: Limited statistical power may explain no repertoire similarity difference between concordant and discordant twins.

The receptor's source is a human donor with ulcerative colitis or Crohn's disease, or a healthy co-twin of an affected twin (not recorded which). The sample consisted of blood.

CDR3 protein: CASSVLLGVGTGELFF. The rearrangement joins TRBV7-2 to TRBJ2-2; with no DNA, the TCRdb D assignment of TRBD2 cannot be verified. The CDR3 is 16 residues long. Germline assignment: CDR1 SGHTA and CDR2 FQGNSA.